These 21 T cell receptor beta chains were sequenced from one sample in a study of blood T cell repertoires in COVID-19. Data came from immunoSEQ multiplex PCR; TCRdb stores just in-frame clones and leaves some out. Of about 360,000 clones in the sample, roughly 90% were seen once. Input material: PBMCs or T cells enriched from blood (not recorded which). Receptor source: a woman aged 40 to 49 with acute COVID-19.

The CDR3 spells CASSLTGWSEAFF. The CDR3 nucleotides are TGTGCCAGCAGCTTGACAGGATGGTCTGAAGCTTTCTTT. The genes are TRBV7-2 and TRBJ1-1, with D perhaps TRBD1 (6 bases). V was clipped by 3 bases and J by 6 bases, with 11 bases between them. There are 13 residues in the CDR3. CDR1 is SGHTA, CDR2 FQGNSA, per germline.

The chain employs TRBV5-1 and TRBJ2-7; TRBD2 matches at 10 bases. The ends lost 3 bases at V and 3 bases at J; junction bases unmatched: 9. This CDR3 is built from 16 residues. Germline V gene sequence: CDR1 SGHRS, CDR2 YFSETQ. The DNA for the CDR3 is TGCGCCAGCAGCTCCGGTGGGACTAGCGCCTTCTACGAGCAGTACTTC. Encoded protein: CASSSGGTSAFYEQYF.

CDR3 residues: CASSSGDDGHSPLHF. As DNA, the CDR3 is TGTGCCAGCAGTTCAGGGGACGATGGGCATTCACCCCTCCACTTT. V usage is TRBV25-1 and J usage is TRBJ1-6, with a weak D call TRBD1 (6 bases). Trimming took 5 bases from V and 8 from J, leaving 16 bases between them. CDR1 MGHDK and CDR2 SYGVNS come from the germline V gene. The CDR3 runs to 15 residues.

This clone came up once. The chain employs TRBV4-1 and TRBJ1-5, with D uncertain. V was trimmed by 3 bases and J by 0 bases, leaving 6 bases between them. Germline V gene data show CDR1 as MGHRA and CDR2 as YSYEKL. The CDR3 runs 14 residues. The CDR3 sequence is CASSHGLSNQPQHF. The CDR3 coding sequence is TGCGCCAGCAGCCACGGACTTAGCAATCAGCCCCAGCATTTT.

V and J are TRBV7-9 and TRBJ1-2; 9 bases map to TRBD1. The germline CDR1 and CDR2 sequences are SEHNR and FQNEAQ (reference sequence). The CDR3 loop spans 12 amino acids. V was clipped by 5 bases and J by 10 bases; unmatched bases: 5. In DNA form, the CDR3 reads TGTGCCAGCAGCCCCGGACAGGGGATCTACACCTTC. Encoded protein: CASSPGQGIYTF.

J is TRBJ1-6 and V is TRBV14, with a possible D match to TRBD1 (6 bases). This CDR3 has 16 amino acids. Trimming took off 5 bases at V and 5 bases at J, with 16 bases between the two ends. The V gene's germline CDR1 is SGHDN and CDR2 FVKESK. The CDR3 DNA is TGTGCCAGCAGCGGCAGACAGGCCAAGAATAATTCACCCCTCCACTTT. Translation gives CASSGRQAKNNSPLHF.

The chain links TRBV5-1 to TRBJ1-4, with TRBD1 as a possible D gene (5 bases). This CDR3 is built from 15 residues. Trimming removed 0 bases from V and 2 bases from J, with 8 bases in between. The germline CDR1 and CDR2 sequences are SGHRS and YFSETQ. Here the CDR3 reads CASSLEAGTNEKLFF. CDR3 bases: TGCGCCAGCAGCTTGGAGGCAGGGACTAATGAAAAACTGTTTTTT.

J is TRBJ1-5 and V is TRBV2; TRBD1 is a possible D gene (5 bases). V lost 8 bases to trimming and J lost 5 bases, with 13 bases between them. Germline-derived CDR1 and CDR2 are SNHLY and FYNNEI. The CDR3 spans 13 residues. This CDR3 reads CASQGGPDQPQHF. CDR3 nucleotide sequence: TGTGCCAGCCAGGGTGGACCGGATCAGCCCCAGCATTTT. Drawing the rest from reference TRBV2 and TRBJ1-5, the complete variable domain is EPEVTQTPSHQVTQMGQEVILRCVPISNHLYFYWYRQILGQKVEFLVSFYNNEISEKSEIFDDQFSVERPDGSNFTLKIRSTKLEDSAMYFCASQGGPDQPQHFGDGTRLSIL.

The rearrangement links TRBV27 to TRBJ2-3; 7 bases line up with TRBD1. Germline V gene data show CDR1 as MNHEY and CDR2 as SMNVEV (reference sequence). There are 15 residues in the CDR3. The V gene end was trimmed by 6 bases and the J gene end by 3 bases; junction bases not matched to a gene: 9. CDR3 amino acids: CASRIRQGRTDTQYF. CDR3 DNA: TGTGCCAGCAGAATTAGACAGGGAAGGACAGATACGCAGTATTTT.

The genes are TRBV15 and TRBJ1-2; D perhaps matches TRBD1 (5 bases). CDR3 length equals 13 residues. Germline V CDR1 and CDR2: LNHNV, YYDKDF (reference sequence). V dropped 5 bases and J dropped 4 bases, with 11 bases sitting between them. CDR3 region: CATSQDSAYGYTF. In DNA form, the CDR3 reads TGTGCCACCAGCCAAGACAGCGCCTATGGCTACACCTTC. The full variable domain, in which reference TRBV15 and TRBJ1-2 provide the parts outside the CDR3, is DAMVIQNPRYQVTQFGKPVTLSCSQTLNHNVMYWYQQKSSQAPKLLFHYYDKDFNNEADTPDNFQSRRPNTSFCFLDIRSPGLGDTAMYLCATSQDSAYGYTFGSGTRLTVV.

V is TRBV5-1 and J is TRBJ2-7; the D gene is possibly TRBD2 (6 bases). Germline values: CDR1 SGHRS, CDR2 YFSETQ. The CDR3 loop spans 14 amino acids. V lost 3 bases and J lost 6, with 16 bases in between. The CDR3, as DNA: TGCGCCAGCAGCTCAACCGGGGGAAAAGGCGAGCAGTACTTC. It encodes CASSSTGGKGEQYF.

The rearrangement links TRBV5-1 to TRBJ2-2; 7 bases are shared with TRBD2. Trimming at V came to 4 bases and at J to 7 bases, leaving 7 bases not matched to a gene. Germline CDR1 is SGHRS and CDR2 is YFSETQ. The length of the CDR3 is 14 residues. CDR3 sequence reads: CASSDKRGIGELFF. CDR3 nucleotide sequence: TGCGCCAGCAGCGACAAGCGGGGCATCGGGGAGCTGTTTTTT. Complete variable domain (other parts from reference TRBV5-1 and TRBJ2-2): KAGVTQTPRYLIKTRGQQVTLSCSPISGHRSVSWYQQTPGQGLQFLFEYFSETQRNKGNFPGRFSGRQFSNSRSEMNVSTLELGDSALYLCASSDKRGIGELFFGEGSRLTVL.

The chain links TRBV27 to TRBJ2-7, with D perhaps TRBD1 (6 bases). Germline CDR1 reads MNHEY; CDR2 reads SMNVEV (reference sequence). The V end lost 7 bases, the J end lost 3 bases, and 22 bases lay between the germline ends. This CDR3 is 16 amino acids long. CDR3 coding DNA: TGTGCCAGCACCCAGCTCGTAGGACAGTTATTCTACGAGCAGTACTTC. Translating it yields CASTQLVGQLFYEQYF.

V gene TRBV9 combines with J gene TRBJ2-3; 11 bases map to TRBD2. Germline CDR1 is SGDLS and CDR2 is YYNGEE. The CDR3 length is 17 residues. V trimming: 0 bases; J trimming: 5 bases; junction bases outside the gene matches: 8. CDR3 nucleotides: TGTGCCAGCAGCGTAGAAGGTAGCGGGGGGGCAGAAGATACGCAGTATTTT. It is translated as CASSVEGSGGAEDTQYF.

The J gene is TRBJ2-2, the V gene TRBV5-1; D not resolved. Trimming cost V 2 bases and J 6 bases, with 11 bases left between them. The CDR3 spans 14 residues. The germline V gene has CDR1 SGHRS and CDR2 YFSETQ. The CDR3 reads CASSFPQVSGELFF. The CDR3 coding sequence is TGCGCCAGCAGCTTCCCCCAGGTTTCCGGGGAGCTGTTTTTT. The whole variable domain, remainder taken from reference TRBV5-1 and TRBJ2-2, is KAGVTQTPRYLIKTRGQQVTLSCSPISGHRSVSWYQQTPGQGLQFLFEYFSETQRNKGNFPGRFSGRQFSNSRSEMNVSTLELGDSALYLCASSFPQVSGELFFGEGSRLTVL.

The gene calls are TRBV3-1 (or the pseudogene TRBV3-2) and TRBJ2-7, with 8 bases fitting TRBD1. V lost 5 bases and J lost 3; bases outside the gene matches: 3. Per the germline V gene, CDR1 is LGHDT and CDR2 is YNNKEL (reference sequence). This CDR3 region has 13 residues. This CDR3 reads CASSKTGDYEQYF. In nucleotides, the CDR3 is TGTGCCAGCAGCAAGACAGGGGACTACGAGCAGTACTTC.

This sequence joins TRBV5-1 and TRBJ1-2; D may be TRBD1 (5 bases). The V gene lost 1 base and the J gene lost 3 bases, with 13 bases spanning the gap. The length of the CDR3 is 15 residues. Germline V lookup: CDR1 SGHRS, CDR2 YFSETQ. CDR3 loop: CASSLYSGQDYGYTF. As DNA, the CDR3 is TGCGCCAGCAGCTTGTATTCCGGACAAGACTATGGCTACACCTTC.

This chain joins TRBV24-1 and TRBJ2-7, with 7 bases fitting TRBD1. Germline V gene data show CDR1 as KGHDR and CDR2 as SFDVKD. V shed 4 bases and J 2 bases; nucleotides not matched to a gene: 10. CDR3 length equals 16 residues. The CDR3 coding sequence is TGTGCCACCAGTGACCCAGGACAGGAGAGGCCCTACGAGCAGTACTTC. It is translated as CATSDPGQERPYEQYF.

This clone was counted once. The chain carries TRBV4-1 and TRBJ1-2; D not certain. Trimming removed 1 base from V and 0 bases from J, with 9 bases in between. Germline V gives CDR1 MGHRA, CDR2 YSYEKL. The CDR3 is made up of 15 amino acids. The CDR3 loop reads CASSQVAGSNYGYTF. The CDR3 DNA sequence: TGCGCCAGCAGCCAAGTGGCCGGGTCTAACTATGGCTACACCTTC.

The chain uses TRBV18 and TRBJ1-6; D possibly corresponds to TRBD1 (5 bases). This CDR3 spans 16 amino acids. Trimming removed 3 bases from V and 8 bases from J, with 17 bases in between. The germline V gene encodes CDR1 KGHSH and CDR2 LQKENI. The CDR3 spells CASSPVGTQGDSPLHF. CDR3 coding DNA: TGTGCCAGCTCACCGGTTGGAACCCAGGGCGATTCACCCCTCCACTTT.

V usage is TRBV6-1 and J usage is TRBJ2-7; 8 bases are shared with TRBD1. The germline V gene encodes CDR1 MNHNS and CDR2 SASEGT. The length of the CDR3 is 16 residues. J gave up 4 bases and V 1 base, and 9 bases lay outside the gene matches. CDR3: CASSEDYPGQEYEQYF. In nucleotides, the CDR3 is TGTGCCAGCAGTGAAGATTACCCGGGACAGGAGTACGAGCAGTACTTC.